The clone carrying this TCR beta chain has a handful of counts. Antigen unknown. This specimen belongs to a study of T cell repertoires in cytomegalovirus infection. The wider study: CMV epitopes that were recently identified and HLA-C-restricted were used alongside well-studied HLA-B-restricted ones.

Study observations and caveats: Clonotypes of TCR beta that were HLA-C-restricted and CMV-specific dominated the ex vivo response.

In TCRdb, the reads were re-called with MiXCR into one record per CDR3 protein. The sample carries about 110,000 distinct CDR3 sequences, under 50% recorded once. Trimming stripped 4 bases from V and 8 bases from J, with 18 bases between. Germline V gene sequence: CDR1 SGHRS, CDR2 YFSETQ. The CDR3 extends over 15 amino acids. The input for sequencing was CD8+ T cells from cultured PBMCs, taken from culture after CMV antigen stimulation. The chain couples TRBV5-1 to TRBJ1-4; the D is unclear. The TCR was taken from a human donor in good health (CMV status not recorded). Some clones in this sample may be carry-over from other donors' samples. The CDR3 nucleotides are TGCGCCAGCAGCCCTGGTAGGGCAGGATCCGAAAAACTGTTTTTT. The encoded protein is CASSPGRAGSEKLFF.